Listed below are T cell receptor beta chains from one sample, sequenced in a study of cytomegalovirus exposure and HLA in healthy donors. Data came from immunoSEQ multiplex PCR; TCRdb stores just in-frame clones and leaves some out. In the table there are tens of thousands of clones, about 79% of which are singletons. The material sequenced was PBMCs. The receptors shown here come from a female donor in good health and CMV-seronegative. Both conserved end residues are part of each CDR3. Each record gives: V gene, CDR3 protein.

TRBV5-1 CASSFGGTANTEAFF
TRBV7-2 CASSIQGAYQETQYF
TRBV19 CASSIESPGGVNEQYF
TRBV7-9 CASSLGQGNTEAFF
TRBV19 CASSTSPESPYEQYF
TRBV19 CASSIDWTGVTSQHF
TRBV28 CASSFLVTGAGQPQHF
TRBV28 CASSLPSGRWPQETQYF
TRBV7-7 CASSQRGWGQETQYF
TRBV6-6 CASGAALNTGELFF
TRBV10-3 CAISESRGGNTEAFF
TRBV28 CASSLYRAGEQYF
TRBV7-8 CASSLASKRTDTQYF
TRBV7-9 CASSLGGTGGNQPQHF
TRBV18 CASSDTAGAGEQFF
TRBV7-9 CASSSSGGVGEQYF
TRBV15 CATSRARGSGNTIYF
TRBV9 CASSVFPGENEKLFF
TRBV21-1 CASSKGVHPVDTQYF
TRBV5-6 CATSASGRSSYEQYF
TRBV28 CASSSGQGYEKLFF
TRBV6-4 CASSGAGGADTQYF
TRBV6-8 CASSYGGEATEAFF
TRBV7-9 CASSLGQQETQYF
TRBV2 CASSGAGNGYTF
TRBV4-3 CASSQDSSQPQHF
TRBV5-6 CASRIQGVYEQFF
TRBV4-3 CASSQDRGGPDGTEAFF